This T cell receptor (beta chain) was retrieved from a study of T cells in Graves' hyperthyroidism and ophthalmopathy. Findings of the study overall: In blood, most of the thyroid clonotypes expanded above 0.001 were also present.

To note about this clonotype: Its antigen is currently unknown.

RNA transcripts provided the source from which TCR beta CDR3 regions were amplified. A set of HTBI primers served as the primers for a first-round RT-PCR of the TCR CDR3. MiXCR was run by TCRdb on the multiplex PCR reads, yielding one entry per CDR3 protein. The sample lists 370,000 or so distinct CDR3 sequences; roughly 25% were seen once. This CDR3 region has 14 residues. Trimming at V came to 5 bases and at J to 5 bases, leaving 9 bases not matched to a gene. The germline gives CDR1 LGHDT, CDR2 YNNKEL (reference sequence). The sequenced material came from blood. This TCR derives from a man aged 50-59 years with Graves' hyperthyroidism. The chain employs TRBV3-1 and TRBJ2-7; 7 bases align to TRBD1. CDR3 loop: CASSLPDRDHEQYF. CDR3 nucleotide sequence: TGTGCCAGCAGCTTACCAGACAGGGACCACGAGCAGTACTTC.